A selection of T cell receptor beta chains follows, all from one sample in a study of blood T cells in healthy people across ages. TCRdb reprocessed the 5' RACE reads via MiXCR and lists one record per CDR3 protein. This sample carries 1,800,000 or so distinct CDR3 sequences, around 40% of them seen once, and the ten largest clones take roughly 23%. Sequences were obtained from blood. These receptors came from a human donor in good health. Each CDR3 is given with its conserved first and last residue. A D gene is named only where the DNA matches it firmly. Not all rows give a size; the values are once, few, many and, for expanded clones, a class.

CDR3 DNA	CDR3 protein	D gene	clone size	J gene	V gene
TGTGCCATCAGTGATTACGACTTGCCGGGCTACACCTTC	CAISDYDLPGYTF	NA	NA	TRBJ1-2	TRBV10-3
TGCAGCGGGGGGTGGGAAACTGAAGCTTTCTTT	CSGGWETEAFF	NA	few	TRBJ1-1	TRBV29-1
TGTGCCAGCAGTTCCGCCGGGACAGGGAGTAATTCACCCCTCCACTTT	CASSSAGTGSNSPLHF	TRBD1	NA	TRBJ1-6	TRBV2
TGTGCCAGCAGTTACAGGTCGGGGGGCTCCTTCCTAGCCAAAAACATTCAGTACTTC	CASSYRSGGSFLAKNIQYF	NA	NA	TRBJ2-4	TRBV6-2/TRBV6-3
TGTGCCAGCAGTTTCCTCGACAGGGGCCTCTATGGCTACACCTTC	CASSFLDRGLYGYTF	TRBD1	NA	TRBJ1-2	TRBV6-5
TGTGCCAGCAGCCTACGGACAGGGATCGAGACCCAGTACTTC	CASSLRTGIETQYF	TRBD1	NA	TRBJ2-5	TRBV3-1
TGTGCCAGCAGTTATCGTGACCCGGGACTCTATGGCTACACCTTC	CASSYRDPGLYGYTF	NA	few	TRBJ1-2	TRBV6-6
TGTGCCAGCCGGCCTGGTCTCATGGATTATGGCTACACCTTC	CASRPGLMDYGYTF	NA	few	TRBJ1-2	TRBV7-2
TGTGCCAGCAGTGGAGGCAGGGGAAGGATAAGCTCCTACGAGCAGTACTTC	CASSGGRGRISSYEQYF	NA	NA	TRBJ2-7	TRBV2
NA	CASSSSTSFYEQYF	NA	few	TRBJ2-7	TRBV12-3/TRBV12-4
TGTGCCAGCAGTTACATTCCCTCCGGGACTGGGATAGCAGATACGCAGTATTTT	CASSYIPSGTGIADTQYF	NA	NA	TRBJ2-3	TRBV6-2/TRBV6-3
TGTGCCAGCAGCCTGGGGACAGGGGTCAACAATGAGCAGTTCTTC	CASSLGTGVNNEQFF	TRBD1	few	TRBJ2-1	TRBV7-9
TGTGCCAGCAGTTTATCACAGGGGGGTTCACCCCTCCACTTT	CASSLSQGGSPLHF	TRBD1	NA	TRBJ1-6	TRBV12-3/TRBV12-4
TGTGCCAGCAGCCGTTGGACAGGGGTGGATGAGCAGTACTTC	CASSRWTGVDEQYF	TRBD1	NA	TRBJ2-5	TRBV2
TGTGCCAGCAGCTTAAAGGGGCAGCGGGGGGGCCATGAGCAGTTCTTC	CASSLKGQRGGHEQFF	TRBD2	few	TRBJ2-1	TRBV7-3
TGTGCCAGCATCAACAGGGGAAGGAACACTGAAGCTTTCTTT	CASINRGRNTEAFF	TRBD1	NA	TRBJ1-1	TRBV12-3/TRBV12-4
TGCGCCAGCAGTTTGGGAGAGACAACCATGAACACTGAAGCTTTCTTT	CASSLGETTMNTEAFF	NA	NA	TRBJ1-1	TRBV5-1
TGTGCCAGCAGGGAACCCCACGACAGGGGCAGGGATACGCAGTATTTT	CASREPHDRGRDTQYF	TRBD1	few	TRBJ2-3	TRBV25-1
TGCAGTGCTAGAAGGGTAGCAGGGTTAAAGGGCTACACCTTC	CSARRVAGLKGYTF	NA	NA	TRBJ1-2	TRBV20-1
TGTGCCAGGAAGGTGGGACTAGCGGGTGTTTCGGCCTACGAGCAGTACTTC	CARKVGLAGVSAYEQYF	TRBD2	few	TRBJ2-7	TRBV7-3
TGTGCCAGCAGCCAATCGCCGGGACAGGGATCGGAAAACTATGGCTACACCTTC	CASSQSPGQGSENYGYTF	TRBD1	few	TRBJ1-2	TRBV14
TGTGCCAGCAGCTACGCCGGGGGGCCTAATTCACCCCTCCACTTT	CASSYAGGPNSPLHF	NA	NA	TRBJ1-6	TRBV13
TGTGCCAGCAGCTCTTCCTACCAAGGGGACAGATCCGAGCAGTACTTC	CASSSSYQGDRSEQYF	TRBD1	NA	TRBJ2-7	TRBV5-6
TGTGCCAGCAGCCAAGGCCGGGGGGGGGGCTTCACAGATACGCAGTATTTT	CASSQGRGGGFTDTQYF	TRBD2	NA	TRBJ2-3	TRBV7-2
TGCGCCAGCAGCCAATTGAAAGGAGGAGTCGTTTTTGAAAAACTGTTTTTT	CASSQLKGGVVFEKLFF	NA	NA	TRBJ1-4	TRBV4-1
TGTGCCAGCAGCTTAGGGATGGCGGTAGAGACCCAGTACTTC	CASSLGMAVETQYF	NA	NA	TRBJ2-5	TRBV11-2
TGTGCCAGCAGTTACTCGTGGGACAGTCACAATGAGCAGTTCTTC	CASSYSWDSHNEQFF	TRBD1	few	TRBJ2-1	TRBV6-5
TGTGCCAGCAGCTTAGAACAGGGGGCTCGCTACGAGCAGTACTTC	CASSLEQGARYEQYF	TRBD1	few	TRBJ2-7	TRBV7-2
TGTGCCAGCAGCCACCTACGACAGCTCCCTCTCTCTGGGGCCAACGTCCTGACTTTC	CASSHLRQLPLSGANVLTF	NA	few	TRBJ2-6	TRBV7-9
TGTGCCAGCAGCAGGGGGCCCAGCGGCCAAGAGACCCAGTACTTC	CASSRGPSGQETQYF	TRBD1	NA	TRBJ2-5	TRBV27
TGTGCCAGCAGCCTCGGCGCCGGGGGAAGGCATCAGCCCCAGCATTTT	CASSLGAGGRHQPQHF	NA	few	TRBJ1-5	TRBV4-2
TGCAGCGGGGGAGACAGGGCCACCTACGAGCAGTACTTC	CSGGDRATYEQYF	TRBD1	few	TRBJ2-7	TRBV29-1
TGTGCCAGCAGTTACTCGAAAAAGGACAGGATCTATGGCTACACCTTC	CASSYSKKDRIYGYTF	TRBD1	few	TRBJ1-2	TRBV6-2/TRBV6-3
TGTGCCAGCAGCTTCGACAGGGGTAGCTATGGCTACACCTTC	CASSFDRGSYGYTF	TRBD1	many	TRBJ1-2	TRBV13
TGCGCCAGCAGCTTGGACTCAGGGGGCACCTACGAGCAGTACTTC	CASSLDSGGTYEQYF	TRBD1	few	TRBJ2-7	TRBV5-1
TGTGCCAGCAGCCGGGACACTGTAGGGCCCGGGGAGCTGTTTTTT	CASSRDTVGPGELFF	NA	few	TRBJ2-2	TRBV6-1
TGTGCCATCAGTTCCTTGGGCCAGGGAAGCCCTGGGGCCAACGTCCTGACTTTC	CAISSLGQGSPGANVLTF	NA	few	TRBJ2-6	TRBV10-3
TGTGCCAGCAGCTCGAGCCCGGCAGCGGGGTGGAGCACAGATACGCAGTATTTT	CASSSSPAAGWSTDTQYF	TRBD2	few	TRBJ2-3	TRBV4-2
TGTGCCAGCAGCTTAGACAGGGGGCGAAATCGTGGCTACACCTTC	CASSLDRGRNRGYTF	TRBD1	NA	TRBJ1-2	TRBV7-2
TGTGCCAGCACGGAGAGGGGGTCCCTAAATGAGCAGTTCTTC	CASTERGSLNEQFF	NA	NA	TRBJ2-1	TRBV12-3/TRBV12-4
TGCAGCGCGATACAGGGTTATGAAAAACGGTTTTTT	CSAIQGYEKRFF	NA	NA	TRBJ1-4	TRBV29-1
TGTGCCACCGCAGGAGCAGGGGCCAACGTCCTGACTTTC	CATAGAGANVLTF	NA	NA	TRBJ2-6	TRBV24-1
TGCAGCGTTGCCCGGGACGAGGAAGTCTATGGCTACACCTTC	CSVARDEEVYGYTF	NA	NA	TRBJ1-2	TRBV29-1
TGTGCCAGCTCACCACGAGCCAGCGGGGGAATGCAAGAGACCCAGTACTTC	CASSPRASGGMQETQYF	TRBD2	once	TRBJ2-5	TRBV18
TGTGCCAGCAGTTTATGGCGGGGGGAATCCTACAATGAGCAGTTCTTC	CASSLWRGESYNEQFF	TRBD2	NA	TRBJ2-1	TRBV12-3/TRBV12-4
TGTGCCAGCAGCTCGGGCCCTAGCCGAGAGACCCAGTACTTC	CASSSGPSRETQYF	NA	many	TRBJ2-5	TRBV5-5
TGTGCCAGCAGTGAACCCTTGAACACTGAAGCTTTCTTT	CASSEPLNTEAFF	NA	NA	TRBJ1-1	TRBV6-1
TGTGCCAGCAGCTTAACGGCAGCGGGGGGGCCTTCCTACAATGAGCAGTACTTC	CASSLTAAGGPSYNEQYF	TRBD2	NA	TRBJ2-7	TRBV7-3
TGCGCCAGCAGCTTTGGGGACAGGGATCCTGAAGCTTTCTTT	CASSFGDRDPEAFF	TRBD1	NA	TRBJ1-1	TRBV5-1
TGTGCCACCCATGAGTGGGGGCTCACTGAAGCTTTCTTT	CATHEWGLTEAFF	NA	NA	TRBJ1-1	TRBV6-5
TGCAGCGTTAGGACGTGGGCGGGAGAGACCCAGTACTTC	CSVRTWAGETQYF	NA	few	TRBJ2-5	TRBV29-1
TGTGCCACCAGTGATCCCCCGGACAATGAGCAGTTCTTC	CATSDPPDNEQFF	NA	few	TRBJ2-1	TRBV24-1
TGTGCCAGCAGTTCGCATGGGACAGACCAAGAGACCCAGTACTTC	CASSSHGTDQETQYF	TRBD1	NA	TRBJ2-5	TRBV7-2
TGTGCCAGCAGCCGCGCTAGCGGAGCTTTCTTT	CASSRASGAFF	NA	NA	TRBJ1-1	TRBV12-3/TRBV12-4